This TCR beta chain was captured by sequencing in a study of shared clonotypes between healthy human individuals. Broader study findings: Against clonotypes common to all four donors, non-shared ones had lower generation probabilities.

A word on this clone: What it binds is unknown.

Germline CDR1 and CDR2: SQVTM and ANQGSEA. V was shortened by 4 bases and J by 8 bases, with 12 bases between the two germline ends. This CDR3 spans 12 amino acids. TCRdb's table, derived via immunoSEQ multiplex PCR, lists solely in-frame clones and lacks some. The sample lists over 700,000 clones; 72% were seen once. This clonotype was obtained from a woman in her thirties in good health. The chain uses TRBV29-1 and TRBJ1-5; the D gene is possibly TRBD1 (6 bases). Sequenced material: memory CD4+ T cells sorted from blood. Sample subset: CD45RA-negative fraction. The CDR3 protein is CSVAGGFEPQHF. In DNA, the CDR3 is TGCAGCGTTGCCGGGGGCTTTGAGCCCCAGCATTTT.